These 10 T cell receptor beta chains were all obtained from the same sample, sequenced in a study of T and B cells in COVID-19 patients. Multiplex PCR with BIOMED2 TRB-A/B primer pools amplified TRB rearrangements. Each CDR3 protein gets one entry after TCRdb re-called the multiplex PCR reads with MiXCR. The sample has about 17,000 distinct CDR3 sequences; 28% are singletons. From blood, about 240-500 ng of genomic DNA served as TRB template. The sequenced material came from blood. All receptors come from a human donor who had recovered from COVID-19.

This clonotype was detected a few times. The chain is built from TRBV12-3 or TRBV12-4 and TRBJ1-3, with unresolved D. This CDR3 region has 16 residues. V lost 4 bases to trimming and J lost 0 bases, with 13 bases between them. CDR3 DNA: TGTGCCAGCAGTTCCTTCACAGTAAGCTCTGGAAACACCATATATTTT. This translates into CASSSFTVSSGNTIYF.

On this clonotype itself: Here the CDR3 omits its conserved ending phenylalanine or tryptophan, so a read error is the likely source. The limits of the CDR3 on the DNA are not certain, so only TCRdb's listed CDR3 is given. The chain has TRBV29-1 and TRBJ2-1. The CDR3 adds up to 12 amino acids, both ends counted. The germline V gene has CDR1 SQVTM and CDR2 ANQGSEA. The CDR3 is CSVEAVGKEQCV.

CDR3: CASSTGVENTEAFF. In DNA, the CDR3 is TGTGCCAGCAGTACGGGGGTGGAGAACACTGAAGCTTTCTTT. The rearrangement uses TRBV6-4 and TRBJ1-1; D is perhaps TRBD1 (5 bases). Germline values: CDR1 MRHNA, CDR2 SNTAGT. CDR3 length: 14 residues. The V end was cut by 5 bases, the J end by 1 base, with 11 bases between.

J is TRBJ2-3 and V is TRBV5-4; D is perhaps TRBD2 (6 bases). CDR1 is SGHNT, CDR2 YYREEE, per germline (reference sequence). The V gene lost 4 bases and the J gene lost 3 bases, with 18 bases spanning the gap. The CDR3 is 16 residues long. Here the CDR3 reads CASSQGLPTSTDTQYF. The CDR3, as DNA: TGTGCCAGCAGCCAGGGACTTCCGACGTCTACAGATACGCAGTATTTT.

This clonotype is labeled as medium-sized. The J gene is TRBJ1-1, the V gene TRBV29-1, with D tentatively TRBD1 (5 bases). Germline CDR1 SQVTM, CDR2 ANQGSEA. The CDR3 contains 12 residues. Trimming removed 7 bases from V and 5 bases from J, with 14 bases in between. The CDR3 nucleotides read TGCAGCGCCGGGTGGGGGGGGACTGAAGCTTTCTTT. Protein: CSAGWGGTEAFF. Together with reference TRBV29-1 and TRBJ1-1, the CDR3 gives the full variable domain: SAVISQKPSRDICQRGTSLTIQCQVDSQVTMMFWYRQQPGQSLTLIATANQGSEATYESGFVIDKFPISRPNLTFSTLTVSNMSPEDSSIYLCSAGWGGTEAFFGQGTRLTVV.

The CDR3, as DNA: TGTGCCAGCAGCCCCACCCAACTGTATAATTCACCCCTCCACTTT. Protein product: CASSPTQLYNSPLHF. The rearrangement uses TRBV7-2 and TRBJ1-6; D not certain. Trimming took off 5 bases at V and 4 bases at J, with 12 bases between the two ends. CDR1 and CDR2 (germline): SGHTA, FQGNSA. The CDR3 sequence is 15 residues long.

This clonotype is medium-sized in the sample. This chain connects TRBV19 to TRBJ2-1; TRBD2 aligns across 9 bases. The CDR3 length is 16 residues. Germline V gene sequence: CDR1 LNHDA, CDR2 SQIVND (reference sequence). Trimming at V came to 2 bases and at J to 0 bases, leaving 2 bases not matched to a gene. The CDR3 DNA follows: TGTGCCAGTAGTATATCAGCGGGGGGCTCCTACAATGAGCAGTTCTTC. Amino acid sequence: CASSISAGGSYNEQFF.

As concerns this clonotype: Relative to the germline gene, one junction end is altered; a read error may explain this. V and J are TRBV6-1 and TRBJ2-1; 9 nucleotides line up with TRBD1. CDR3 length: 14 amino acids. Germline values: CDR1 MNHNS, CDR2 SASEGT. CDR3 nucleotides: TGTGTCAGCAGTGCTATGACAGGGGGAAATGAGCAGTTCTTC. This translates into CVSSAMTGGNEQFF.

This clonotype was observed a few times. The chain uses TRBV12-3 or TRBV12-4 and TRBJ2-5; weak D call: TRBD2 (6 bases). This CDR3 is 14 amino acids long. Trimming removed 6 bases at V and 1 base at J, with 12 bases between. The CDR3: CASSPLALQETQYF. CDR3 DNA: TGTGCCAGCAGCCCACTAGCACTCCAAGAGACCCAGTACTTC.

The CDR3 DNA reads TGCGCCAGCAGTGAGCAGACTAGCGGGGTAGAGACCCAGTACTTC. As protein: CASSEQTSGVETQYF. This chain uses TRBV10-1 with TRBJ2-5; 11 positions agree with TRBD2. Germline trimming cut 2 bases from V and 4 bases from J; bases unmatched to any gene: 3. This CDR3 region has 15 residues. Looked up from germline, CDR1 is WNHNN and CDR2 is SYGVQD (reference sequence).